The 23 T cell receptor beta chains reported below all come from one sample, sequenced in a study of regulatory T cells in long-lasting Graves disease. To make TCR beta libraries, researchers used iRepertoire HTBI primers and Arm-PCR of CDR3 regions. Each CDR3 protein is one row after TCRdb ran MiXCR on the multiplex PCR reads. The sample has 650,000 to 700,000 distinct CDR3 sequences; approximately 31% are singletons. As to time point: persistent/refractory GD, antithyroid drugs over 5 years with positive TRAb. The authors made the TCR library using RNA they extracted from PBMCs. The specimen was peripheral blood mononuclear cells (PBMCs), collected when the disease was refractory, from a patient treated with antithyroid drugs. Receptors originate from a female donor with Graves disease.

This clonotype was seen a few times. The chain employs TRBV7-3 and TRBJ1-5; D unclear. Trimming took 6 bases from V and 4 from J, leaving 10 bases between them. The CDR3 covers 13 residues. The germline V gene has CDR1 SGHTA and CDR2 FQGTGA. The CDR3 nucleotides read TGTGCCAGCAGTCTCCAGGTTAATCAGCCCCAGCATTTT. Encoded protein: CASSLQVNQPQHF.

This clonotype was seen only a few times. The rearrangement links TRBV12-3 or TRBV12-4 to TRBJ2-7; TRBD2 aligns across 7 bases. J was trimmed by 2 bases and V by 2 bases; bases with no gene match: 6. The CDR3 covers 15 residues. CDR3 nucleotide sequence: TGTGCCAGCAGTTTACGCGGGAGATCGCCCTACGAGCAGTACTTC. Its protein product is CASSLRGRSPYEQYF.

J is TRBJ2-3 and V is TRBV29-1; D may match TRBD1 or TRBD2 (5 bases each). This CDR3 has 18 residues. Trimming left V 4 bases short and J 1 base short, with 24 bases between. The germline V gene encodes CDR1 SQVTM and CDR2 ANQGSEA. This CDR3 is CSVVLRVVGVSRTDTQYF. The DNA for the CDR3 is TGCAGCGTTGTTCTCCGGGTCGTGGGGGTGTCCCGCACAGATACGCAGTATTTT.

This clonotype has only a few counts. This chain joins TRBV30 and TRBJ1-6; the D gene is possibly TRBD1 (6 bases). Trimming removed 2 bases from V and 10 bases from J, with 12 bases in between. The CDR3 covers 13 residues. Germline CDR1 is GTSNPN and CDR2 is SVGIG (reference sequence). The CDR3 is CAWSSGERSPLHF. Here the CDR3 DNA reads TGTGCCTGGAGTTCAGGGGAGAGGTCACCCCTCCACTTT.

The table lists this clonotype with many counts. The chain carries TRBV28 and TRBJ1-1; D uncertain. Trimming stripped 2 bases from V and 0 bases from J, with 7 bases between. This CDR3 is 14 amino acids long. Germline V gene sequence: CDR1 MDHEN, CDR2 SYDVKM. CDR3 region: CASSLRTVNTEAFF. The CDR3 DNA is TGTGCCAGCAGTTTACGGACCGTGAACACTGAAGCTTTCTTT.

This chain links TRBV29-1 with TRBJ2-7, with D possibly matching TRBD1 (5 bases). V lost 6 bases, J lost 0 bases, and 12 bases lay in between. The CDR3 runs to 13 residues. CDR1 and CDR2 (germline): SQVTM, ANQGSEA. The CDR3 is CSVAQGASYEQYF. The CDR3 nucleotides read TGCAGCGTCGCTCAGGGCGCCTCCTACGAGCAGTACTTC.

The chain has TRBV20-1 and TRBJ2-7; 8 nucleotides line up with TRBD2. The CDR3 has 16 residues. The germline V gene has CDR1 DFQATT and CDR2 SNEGSKA (reference sequence). Unmatched junction bases numbered 11, after V lost 0 bases and J lost 4 bases. This chain's CDR3 is CSAREYGRVRRYEQYF. The DNA for the CDR3 is TGCAGTGCTAGAGAGTACGGGAGGGTCCGTCGTTACGAGCAGTACTTC.

The chain recombines TRBV18 with TRBJ1-2; D is unresolved. V was trimmed by 0 bases and J by 4 bases, leaving 9 bases between them. CDR3 length: 14 amino acids. Germline assignment: CDR1 KGHSH and CDR2 LQKENI. The CDR3 nucleotides are TGTGCCAGCTCACCACCGTTGTGGCCCTATGGCTACACCTTC. It is translated as CASSPPLWPYGYTF.

The chain recombines TRBV7-9 with TRBJ1-5; D uncertain. With 5 bases removed from V and 2 bases from J, the gap between germline ends came to 13 bases. CDR3 length equals 15 residues. Germline assignment: CDR1 SEHNR and CDR2 FQNEAQ (reference sequence). CDR3 loop: CASSHPAEGNQPQHF. CDR3 bases: TGTGCCAGCAGCCACCCCGCGGAAGGCAATCAGCCCCAGCATTTT.

The rearrangement joins TRBV27 to TRBJ1-1; D gene unclear. V was cut by 7 bases and J by 0 bases, with 12 bases left in between. Germline V gene data show CDR1 as MNHEY and CDR2 as SMNVEV (reference sequence). CDR3 length equals 14 residues. The CDR3, as DNA: TGTGCCAGCACCGGAACCTGGGTGAACACTGAAGCTTTCTTT. Residues: CASTGTWVNTEAFF.

This clonotype was recorded a few times. The V gene is TRBV6-1, the J gene TRBJ1-2; D is undetermined. This CDR3 is 8 amino acids long. Germline CDR1 reads MNHNS; CDR2 reads SASEGT. Trimming pared 10 bases from V and 4 bases from J, leaving 1 base between. Here the CDR3 DNA reads TGTGCCACCTATGGCTACACCTTC. Amino acids: CATYGYTF.

The chain is built from TRBV3-1 and TRBJ1-1; D remains unclear. Trimming cost V 1 base and J 11 bases, with 14 bases left between them. The germline gives CDR1 LGHDT, CDR2 YNNKEL (reference sequence). The CDR3 length is 13 residues. CDR3 nucleotide sequence: TGTGCCAGCAGCCAAGCTGGCCCCGGAGGGGCTTTCTTT. Translation: CASSQAGPGGAFF. Filled out from reference TRBV3-1 and TRBJ1-1, the complete variable domain reads DTAVSQTPKYLVTQMGNDKSIKCEQNLGHDTMYWYKQDSKKFLKIMFSYNNKELIINETVPNRFSPKSPDKAHLNLHINSLELGDSAVYFCASSQAGPGGAFFGQGTRLTVV.

This rearrangement joins TRBV10-3 to TRBJ2-2, with 10 positions matching TRBD2. The CDR3 spans 16 residues. V lost 8 bases and J lost 7; bases outside the gene matches: 13. Germline loops: CDR1 ENHRY, CDR2 SYGVKD. DNA of the CDR3: TGTGCCATCCGAGGGCTAGCGGGAGATCGTGGCGGGGAGCTGTTTTTT. Protein: CAIRGLAGDRGGELFF.

The chain uses TRBV20-1 and TRBJ1-2; 8 bases agree with TRBD1. V shed 1 base, J shed 4 bases, and the junction held 8 bases outside the gene matches. The germline V gene has CDR1 DFQATT and CDR2 SNEGSKA (reference sequence). The CDR3 runs 15 residues. The CDR3 here is CSARGAGQGSYGYTF. The CDR3 DNA reads TGCAGTGCTAGAGGGGCCGGACAGGGTTCCTATGGCTACACCTTC.

This chain uses TRBV5-1 with TRBJ1-2; 9 bases map to TRBD1. The CDR3 length is 16 residues. Germline trimming cut 5 bases from V and 8 bases from J; bases unmatched to any gene: 16. Germline V gene sequence: CDR1 SGHRS, CDR2 YFSETQ. In nucleotides, the CDR3 is TGCGCCAGCAGTTCACTTCCGGGACAGGGAGAAAGAGGCTACACCTTC. It specifies CASSSLPGQGERGYTF.

This clonotype was seen more than once but under ten times. This rearrangement joins TRBV7-2 to TRBJ1-1, with TRBD1 matching 8 bases. Trimming took 3 bases from V and 2 from J; bases not matched to a gene: 14. CDR3 length equals 18 residues. The germline V gene has CDR1 SGHTA and CDR2 FQGNSA. The CDR3 sequence is CASSFRGQGWTINTEAFF. The CDR3 nucleotides read TGTGCCAGCAGCTTTCGCGGACAGGGATGGACTATCAACACTGAAGCTTTCTTT.

The rearrangement uses TRBV5-1 and TRBJ1-4; possible D gene TRBD1, 5 bases. CDR3 length: 14 residues. V was pared by 4 bases and J by 3 bases, with 10 bases between. CDR1 is SGHRS and CDR2 is YFSETQ in the germline V gene. The CDR3 nucleotides are TGCGCCAGCAGCGACAGTAGCCCTAATGAAAAACTGTTTTTT. Amino acid sequence: CASSDSSPNEKLFF.

This clonotype occurred a few times. The chain uses TRBV20-1 and TRBJ2-3; D is unclear. The germline V gene encodes CDR1 DFQATT and CDR2 SNEGSKA (reference sequence). The V and J ends lost 1 base and 4 bases respectively, with 12 bases between them. This CDR3 has 14 residues. CDR3 residues: CSARVAPRADTQYF. DNA of the CDR3: TGCAGTGCTAGAGTTGCCCCCCGGGCAGATACGCAGTATTTT.

This clonotype was counted only a few times. The V call is TRBV7-9, the J call TRBJ1-1, with 8 nucleotides matching TRBD1. The V gene end was trimmed by 6 bases and the J gene end by 4 bases; junction bases not matched to a gene: 13. Germline V CDR1 and CDR2: SEHNR, FQNEAQ (reference sequence). This CDR3 has 16 amino acids. CDR3 nucleotides: TGTGCCAGCAGTTTCCCGACAGGGGTGGGTGGCACTGAAGCTTTCTTT. It codes for CASSFPTGVGGTEAFF.

This clonotype has a handful of counts. This chain connects TRBV9 to TRBJ2-7; TRBD1 might be the D (5 bases). V lost 0 bases and J 0 bases, leaving 10 bases between the germline ends. The CDR3 is 15 residues long. Germline V CDR1 and CDR2: SGDLS, YYNGEE. This CDR3 is CASSVDGALSYEQYF. The CDR3 DNA follows: TGTGCCAGCAGCGTAGATGGGGCCCTCTCCTACGAGCAGTACTTC.

This clonotype was detected ten times or more. The chain is built from TRBV6-5 and TRBJ2-7; 10 nucleotides line up with TRBD2. The CDR3 runs 16 residues. V shed 0 bases and J 3 bases; nucleotides not matched to a gene: 5. Per the germline V gene, CDR1 is MNHEY and CDR2 is SVGAGI. The chain's CDR3 is CASSYSTASGSYEQYF. CDR3 coding DNA: TGTGCCAGCAGTTACTCGACGGCTAGCGGGAGCTACGAGCAGTACTTC.

This clonotype has a count of ten or more. The genes are TRBV27 and TRBJ1-2; TRBD1 agrees at 11 bases. Germline loops: CDR1 MNHEY, CDR2 SMNVEV (reference sequence). The CDR3 covers 18 residues. J gave up 5 bases and V 8 bases, and 19 bases lay outside the gene matches. This CDR3 is CASFYVGPGQGGYYGYTF. The DNA of the CDR3 is TGTGCCAGCTTCTACGTAGGGCCGGGACAGGGGGGATATTATGGCTACACCTTC.

In this sample, this clonotype turned up a few times. The gene calls are TRBV12-3 or TRBV12-4 and TRBJ2-6; D may match TRBD1 or TRBD2 (6 bases each). V shed 3 bases and J shed 0 bases, with 18 bases lying between them. CDR3 length equals 19 residues. CDR3 loop: CASSFGSRGGGSGANVLTF. DNA of the CDR3: TGTGCCAGCAGTTTCGGGTCGCGAGGAGGGGGCTCTGGGGCCAACGTCCTGACTTTC.